Listed here are 20 T cell receptor beta chains from one sample, sequenced in a study of beta chain features in type 1 diabetes (dated by TCRdb to the late 2010s). On the study overall, not on this receptor specifically: Type 1 diabetes patients showed a moderate but significant shortening of TCRB CDR3 length in all four CD4+ subsets.

These receptors' antigens are unknown. Libraries were prepared through the immunoSEQ multiplex PCR assay. The High Capacity cDNA Reverse Transcription Kit was used to reverse transcribe all of the isolated RNA, meaning that expressed TCRB transcripts were what got sequenced. TCRdb holds this immuneACCESS table with in-frame rearrangements only. Some clones are missing; in checked studies, unresolved V genes explain under half, and the rest has no known cause. The sample table shows approximately 600,000 clones, and approximately 13% are seen once. Approximately 0.11% of the sample rests with the top ten. Sequenced input: naive CD4+ T cells from blood. The sample's cell subset or site label is to be understood as: true naive CD4+ T cells. The receptors originated from a man aged 25-45 years with type 1 diabetes.

This clone was seen more than once but under ten times. The V and J genes are TRBV30 and TRBJ2-5, with 12 nucleotides matching TRBD2. Trimming removed 4 bases from V and 5 bases from J; junction bases left unmatched: 5. The germline V gene encodes CDR1 GTSNPN and CDR2 SVGIG (reference sequence). This CDR3 has 14 amino acids. CDR3 residues: CAWTLAGGHETQYF. The CDR3, as DNA: TGTGCCTGGACTCTAGCGGGGGGGCATGAGACCCAGTACTTC.

For this clone: Other nucleotide sequences from this sample produce the same CDR3. The V gene is TRBV4-3, the J gene TRBJ1-2; the match to TRBD1 covers 7 bases. CDR3 length: 13 amino acids. Germline loops: CDR1 LGHNA, CDR2 YSLEER. Trimming at V came to 1 base and at J to 5 bases, leaving 1 base not matched to a gene. The DNA of the CDR3 is TGCGCCAGCAGCCAAGGACAGGGATATGGCTACACCTTC. It encodes CASSQGQGYGYTF.

This clone was picked up a small number of times. This sample also contains other DNA sequences that code for the same CDR3. This rearrangement joins TRBV9 to TRBJ2-5; 11 bases fit TRBD2. The V gene end was trimmed by 3 bases and the J gene end by 4 bases; junction bases not matched to a gene: 2. Germline V gene sequence: CDR1 SGDLS, CDR2 YYNGEE. The CDR3 sequence is 14 residues long. CDR3 sequence (DNA): TGTGCCAGCAGCGCCGGACTAGCGGGAGAGACCCAGTACTTC. It yields the protein CASSAGLAGETQYF.

V is TRBV5-4 and J is TRBJ2-1, with unresolved D. Germline assignment: CDR1 SGHNT and CDR2 YYREEE (reference sequence). Trimming took 5 bases from V and 4 from J, leaving 7 bases between them. CDR3 length: 12 amino acids. The CDR3 nucleotides read TGTGCCAGCAGGTCATCATACAATGAGCAGTTCTTC. Its translation is CASRSSYNEQFF. The full variable domain, rest sourced from reference TRBV5-4 and TRBJ2-1, is ETGVTQSPTHLIKTRGQQVTLRCSSQSGHNTVSWYQQALGQGPQFIFQYYREEENGRGNFPPRFSGLQFPNYSSELNVNALELDDSALYLCASRSSYNEQFFGPGTRLTVL.

This clone was observed a few times. V and J are TRBV5-1 and TRBJ1-2; TRBD1 is a possible D gene (5 bases). CDR3 length equals 17 residues. Per the germline V gene, CDR1 is SGHRS and CDR2 is YFSETQ. Trimming left V 0 bases short and J 0 bases short, with 15 bases between. The DNA for the CDR3 is TGCGCCAGCAGCTTGGATGACAGACCCAGTACTAACTATGGCTACACCTTC. Residues: CASSLDDRPSTNYGYTF.

Notes on this clone: Distinct nucleotide sequences in the sample also encode this CDR3. The chain combines TRBV2 with TRBJ1-1; D is unclear. The CDR3 length is 14 residues. CDR1 SNHLY and CDR2 FYNNEI come from the germline V gene. The ends were cut back, 4 bases at V and 0 bases at J, with 9 bases in the middle. The DNA of the CDR3 is TGTGCCAGCAGTGTACTTGGGATGAACACTGAAGCTTTCTTT. Translating gives CASSVLGMNTEAFF.

This clone has just a few counts. The same CDR3 can be traced to other DNA sequences in this sample. The chain recombines TRBV20-1 with TRBJ2-1; D is unresolved. V shed 5 bases and J shed 6 bases, with 5 bases lying between them. Germline V gene lookup returns CDR1 DFQATT and CDR2 SNEGSKA (reference sequence). This CDR3 is built from 10 residues. For the CDR3, the DNA is TGCAGTGCTTCTAGCAATGAGCAGTTCTTC. This encodes CSASSNEQFF.

The rearrangement uses TRBV7-2 and TRBJ1-6; D perhaps matches TRBD1 (6 bases). Trimming removed 5 bases at V and 7 bases at J, with 15 bases between. Germline values: CDR1 SGHTA, CDR2 FQGNSA. This CDR3 contains 15 residues. CDR3 protein: CASSMRQAGNSPLHF. CDR3 in DNA: TGTGCCAGCAGCATGCGACAGGCGGGGAATTCACCCCTCCACTTT.

The chain combines TRBV7-9 with TRBJ2-5; unclear D gene. This CDR3 is 15 amino acids long. V was clipped by 1 base and J by 2 bases, with 11 bases between them. Germline-derived CDR1 and CDR2 are SEHNR and FQNEAQ (reference sequence). DNA of the CDR3: TGTGCCAGCAGCTTAGGGCAGGCCGTACAAGAGACCCAGTACTTC. Protein product: CASSLGQAVQETQYF.

This rearrangement joins TRBV28 to TRBJ1-4; D unclear. Trimming took off 5 bases at V and 3 bases at J, with 13 bases between the two ends. Germline V gives CDR1 MDHEN, CDR2 SYDVKM. The CDR3 runs 15 residues. The CDR3 nucleotides read TGTGCCAGCAGTCCTTCTGGACTAGCTAATGAAAAACTGTTTTTT. Its translation is CASSPSGLANEKLFF.

V and J are TRBV6-1 and TRBJ2-3, with no clear D. The length of the CDR3 is 14 residues. CDR1 is MNHNS, CDR2 SASEGT, per germline. V dropped 0 bases and J dropped 8 bases, with 12 bases sitting between them. The CDR3 bases are TGTGCCAGCAGTGAAGCCAAGGGCACGGGTACGCAGTATTTT. Translating gives CASSEAKGTGTQYF.

In this sample, this clone turned up a few times. This may be a read error: a much more frequent sequence differs by one nucleotide. The same CDR3 can be traced to other DNA sequences in this sample. V gene TRBV5-6 combines with J gene TRBJ2-5; D is unclear. Germline V lookup: CDR1 SGHDT, CDR2 YYEEEE. Trimming stripped 3 bases from V and 2 bases from J, with 2 bases between. The CDR3 loop spans 11 amino acids. CDR3 residues: CASSSQETQYF. The CDR3 coding sequence is TGTGCCAGCAGCTCGCAAGAGACCCAGTACTTC.

This clone showed up just a few times. J is TRBJ2-3 and V is TRBV9; 11 bases map to TRBD2. Germline V lookup: CDR1 SGDLS, CDR2 YYNGEE. CDR3 length equals 19 residues. V lost 2 bases to trimming and J lost 2 bases; unmatched junction nucleotides: 13. The CDR3 loop reads CASSVSKRLAGGYTDTQYF. DNA for the CDR3: TGTGCCAGCAGCGTGAGCAAGCGTCTAGCGGGGGGCTACACAGATACGCAGTATTTT.

This clone turned up a few times. The same CDR3 can be traced to other DNA sequences in this sample. The chain employs TRBV27 and TRBJ1-1, with D unresolved. CDR1 MNHEY and CDR2 SMNVEV come from the germline V gene (reference sequence). Trimming cost V 3 bases and J 1 base, with 6 bases left between them. The CDR3 covers 13 residues. CDR3 amino acids: CASSLWGNTEAFF. In DNA, the CDR3 is TGTGCCAGCAGTTTGTGGGGGAACACTGAAGCTTTCTTT.

In this sample, this clone turned up a few times. The rearrangement uses TRBV7-9 and TRBJ1-2; D perhaps matches TRBD1 (6 bases). The CDR3 runs 15 residues. With 3 bases removed from V and 4 bases from J, the gap between germline ends came to 15 bases. CDR1 is SEHNR, CDR2 FQNEAQ, per germline (reference sequence). The CDR3 loop reads CASSFGQPTTYGYTF. DNA of the CDR3: TGTGCCAGCAGCTTCGGACAGCCCACAACCTATGGCTACACCTTC.

The rearrangement joins TRBV7-2 to TRBJ2-7; 9 bases match TRBD2. The CDR3 runs 15 residues. V gave up 1 base and J gave up 4 bases; unmatched junction bases: 5. The germline V gene has CDR1 SGHTA and CDR2 FQGNSA. The CDR3 DNA follows: TGTGCCAGCAGCTTAGGCGGGGGGGTTGCGTACGAGCAGTACTTC. Protein: CASSLGGGVAYEQYF. Supplemented by reference TRBV7-2 and TRBJ2-7, the full variable domain reads GAGVSQSPSNKVTEKGKDVELRCDPISGHTALYWYRQSLGQGLEFLIYFQGNSAPDKSGLPSDRFSAERTGGSVSTLTIQRTQQEDSAVYLCASSLGGGVAYEQYFGPGTRLTVT.

CDR3 in DNA: TGTGCCAGCAGCCCCCGTCAGGGGATTGACGAGCAGTACTTC. Its protein product is CASSPRQGIDEQYF. This sequence joins TRBV7-9 and TRBJ2-7, with D possibly TRBD1 on 6 matching bases. Trimming cost V 5 bases and J 5 bases, with 16 bases left between them. CDR3 length: 14 amino acids. Germline lookup yields CDR1 SEHNR and CDR2 FQNEAQ (reference sequence).

The genes are TRBV30 and TRBJ2-7, with TRBD2 identical over 8 bases. This CDR3 is 16 amino acids long. In germline, CDR1 is GTSNPN, CDR2 SVGIG (reference sequence). V shed 2 bases and J 6 bases; nucleotides not matched to a gene: 15. CDR3 loop: CAWSPHRSGGPSEQYF. The DNA of the CDR3 is TGTGCCTGGAGTCCCCACAGGAGCGGGGGCCCCTCCGAGCAGTACTTC.

This clone was recorded once. Other DNA sequences in this specimen translate into the identical CDR3. This rearrangement joins TRBV5-1 to TRBJ1-2; D may be TRBD1 (6 bases). Trimming stripped 0 bases from V and 2 bases from J, with 11 bases between. The CDR3 contains 15 residues. CDR1 is SGHRS, CDR2 YFSETQ, per germline. Here the CDR3 DNA reads TGCGCCAGCAGCTTGGGTCAGGGGCTGAACTATGGCTACACCTTC. Amino acids: CASSLGQGLNYGYTF.

This clone has just a few counts. The chain is built from TRBV6-6 and TRBJ2-3; TRBD2 matches 12 bases. CDR3 length: 15 amino acids. The J segment lost 5 bases and the V segment lost 6 bases, leaving 6 bases of the junction unmatched. The germline V gene has CDR1 MNHNY and CDR2 SVGAGI (reference sequence). CDR3 amino acids: CASSPGLAGRDTQYF. The CDR3 DNA is TGTGCCAGCAGCCCGGGACTAGCGGGTCGAGATACGCAGTATTTT.